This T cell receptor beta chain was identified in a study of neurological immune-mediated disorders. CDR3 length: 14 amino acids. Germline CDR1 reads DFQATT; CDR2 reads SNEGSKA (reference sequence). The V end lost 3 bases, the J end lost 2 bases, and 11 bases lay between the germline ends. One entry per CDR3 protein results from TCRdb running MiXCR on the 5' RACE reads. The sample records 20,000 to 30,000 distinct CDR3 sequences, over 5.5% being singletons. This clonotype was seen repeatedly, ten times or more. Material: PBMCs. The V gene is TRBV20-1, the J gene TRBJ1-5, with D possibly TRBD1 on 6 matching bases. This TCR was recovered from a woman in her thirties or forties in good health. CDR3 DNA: TGCAGTGCTAGGGTAAGGACAGGCAATCAGCCCCAGCATTTT. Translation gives CSARVRTGNQPQHF.